The 32 T cell receptor beta chains below were found in one sample sequenced in a study of blood T cell repertoires in COVID-19. Assay: immunoSEQ multiplex PCR; the TCRdb copy retains only in-frame clones and omits some. Here the sample spans roughly 300,000 clones, about 87% being singletons. Sequencing used peripheral blood. The receptors originated from a middle-aged woman who had recovered from COVID-19.

V gene TRBV7-2 combines with J gene TRBJ2-7; maybe TRBD1 (5 bases). V shed 1 base and J shed 0 bases, with 10 bases lying between them. Germline values: CDR1 SGHTA, CDR2 FQGNSA. This CDR3 has 15 amino acids. The CDR3 sequence is CASSLDPGRSYEQYF. DNA of the CDR3: TGTGCCAGCAGCTTAGATCCAGGGCGCTCCTACGAGCAGTACTTC.

J is TRBJ2-7 and V is TRBV29-1, with a weak D call TRBD1 (6 bases). V lost 4 bases to trimming and J lost 2 bases, with 12 bases between them. The CDR3 runs to 13 residues. Germline CDR1 SQVTM, CDR2 ANQGSEA. The CDR3 region is CSVVTRTAYEQYF. The CDR3 DNA follows: TGCAGCGTTGTTACCAGGACAGCCTACGAGCAGTACTTC.

The chain recombines TRBV11-2 with TRBJ2-5; 9 nucleotides match TRBD2. The CDR3 loop spans 14 amino acids. Germline lookup yields CDR1 SGHAT and CDR2 FQNNGV. J lost 4 bases, V lost 6 bases, and 6 bases had no gene match. CDR3 sequence: CASRSSGEAETQYF. The CDR3 DNA reads as TGTGCCAGCAGGTCTAGCGGGGAAGCAGAGACCCAGTACTTC.

This chain connects TRBV10-3 to TRBJ2-3; tentative D call: TRBD1 (6 bases). CDR1 ENHRY and CDR2 SYGVKD come from the germline V gene. The CDR3 is 14 residues long. Trimming removed 3 bases at V and 5 bases at J, with 12 bases between. CDR3 sequence (DNA): TGTGCCATCAGTGACGCCGCAGGGGAAGATACGCAGTATTTT. It yields the protein CAISDAAGEDTQYF.

The chain couples TRBV4-3 to TRBJ2-6, with D perhaps TRBD1 (5 bases). The CDR3 loop spans 20 amino acids. Germline V gives CDR1 LGHNA, CDR2 YSLEER. Trimming stripped 0 bases from V and 1 base from J, with 19 bases between. The DNA for the CDR3 is TGCGCCAGCAGCCAAGACAGGGTTGGGTATACGAGGTCTGGGGCCAACGTCCTGACTTTC. It codes for CASSQDRVGYTRSGANVLTF.

The rearrangement links TRBV13 to TRBJ1-1; 7 nucleotides agree with TRBD1. Germline V gene data show CDR1 as PRHDT and CDR2 as FYEKMQ (reference sequence). J gave up 9 bases and V 5 bases, and 12 bases lay outside the gene matches. The CDR3 contains 14 residues. The CDR3 coding sequence is TGTGCCAGCAGCCCGTGGTGGGCAGGGGGTCAAGCTTTCTTT. This translates into CASSPWWAGGQAFF. The complete variable domain, with remaining parts taken from reference TRBV13 and TRBJ1-1, reads AAGVIQSPRHLIKEKRETATLKCYPIPRHDTVYWYQQGPGQDPQFLISFYEKMQSDKGSIPDRFSAQQFSDYHSELNMSSLELGDSALYFCASSPWWAGGQAFFGQGTRLTVV.

Here the CDR3 DNA reads TGTGCCAGCAGCTTAGTTTGGCTAGAAGGGAGGAGTGAGCAGTTCTTC. This codes for CASSLVWLEGRSEQFF. The chain uses TRBV7-2 and TRBJ2-1; tentative D call: TRBD2 (6 bases). V lost 1 base and J 9 bases, leaving 19 bases between the germline ends. The CDR3 spans 16 residues. Germline V CDR1 and CDR2: SGHTA, FQGNSA.

A word on this clone: This sample includes further DNA sequences coding for the same CDR3. The chain combines TRBV9 with TRBJ1-3; no clear D. This CDR3 has 14 residues. Germline CDR1 reads SGDLS; CDR2 reads YYNGEE. Trimming removed 0 bases from V and 0 bases from J, with 4 bases in between. CDR3 sequence (DNA): TGTGCCAGCAGCGTAGGAGACTCTGGAAACACCATATATTTT. This gives the protein CASSVGDSGNTIYF. Supplemented by reference TRBV9 and TRBJ1-3, the full variable domain reads DSGVTQTPKHLITATGQRVTLRCSPRSGDLSVYWYQQSLDQGLQFLIQYYNGEERAKGNILERFSAQQFPDLHSELNLSSLELGDSALYFCASSVGDSGNTIYFGEGSWLTVV.

The V and J genes are TRBV3-1 (or the pseudogene TRBV3-2) and TRBJ2-2, with D perhaps TRBD1 (5 bases). Germline CDR1 reads LGHDT; CDR2 reads YNNKEL (reference sequence). Trimming removed 3 bases from V and 1 base from J, with 9 bases in between. CDR3 length: 15 amino acids. CDR3 coding DNA: TGTGCCAGCAGCCAGTCTACAGGGAACACCGGGGAGCTGTTTTTT. It encodes CASSQSTGNTGELFF.

This chain connects TRBV28 to TRBJ1-5; weak D call: TRBD1 (5 bases). CDR1 is MDHEN and CDR2 is SYDVKM in the germline V gene. This CDR3 is 14 amino acids long. V was cut by 2 bases and J by 6 bases, with 11 bases left in between. The CDR3 reads CASSLIGTGQPQHF. As DNA, the CDR3 is TGTGCCAGCAGTTTAATAGGGACTGGTCAGCCCCAGCATTTT.

This chain links TRBV10-3 with TRBJ1-2; D remains unclear. The CDR3 sequence is 12 residues long. CDR1 and CDR2 from the germline V gene are ENHRY and SYGVKD. V lost 6 bases and J 2 bases, leaving 7 bases between the germline ends. CDR3 bases: TGTGCCATCAGAACAGCCAACTATGGCTACACCTTC. It codes for CAIRTANYGYTF.

This clone was counted only a few times. At one boundary the junction diverges from the germline segment, which might be a read error. The J gene is TRBJ2-2, the V gene TRBV3-1 (or the pseudogene TRBV3-2), with 8 bases aligning to TRBD1. The CDR3 has 15 amino acids. The germline CDR1 and CDR2 sequences are LGHDT and YNNKEL (reference sequence). This chain's CDR3 is CASTQPGTGAGELFF. As DNA, the CDR3 is TGTGCCAGCACCCAACCCGGGACAGGCGCGGGGGAGCTGTTTTTT.

The rearrangement links TRBV3-1 (or the pseudogene TRBV3-2) to TRBJ2-7; TRBD1 aligns across 7 bases. From germline, CDR1 is LGHDT and CDR2 YNNKEL (reference sequence). The CDR3 is made up of 12 amino acids. Losses at the gene ends were 0 bases for V and 8 bases for J; bases not matched to a gene: 1. CDR3 residues: CASSQDRGKQYF. The DNA for the CDR3 is TGTGCCAGCAGCCAAGACAGGGGGAAGCAGTACTTC.

J is TRBJ2-5 and V is TRBV5-1; the D gene is possibly TRBD2 (6 bases). Germline values: CDR1 SGHRS, CDR2 YFSETQ. The CDR3 runs to 13 residues. V lost 4 bases, J lost 5 bases, and 12 bases lay in between. The CDR3 is CASSGGLRETQYF. The CDR3 nucleotides read TGCGCCAGCAGCGGGGGACTTCGGGAGACCCAGTACTTC.

This rearrangement joins TRBV5-4 to TRBJ1-5; D ambiguous. There are 14 residues in the CDR3. CDR1 and CDR2 from the germline V gene are SGHNT and YYREEE (reference sequence). V gave up 2 bases and J gave up 0 bases, with 6 bases separating them. The CDR3: CASSLYNSNQPQHF. CDR3 in DNA: TGTGCCAGCAGCTTATATAATAGCAATCAGCCCCAGCATTTT.

The CDR3 nucleotides read TGTGCCAGCAGCTTAGCGGGGGGGCCAGAAGAGACCCAGTACTTC. Translated: CASSLAGGPEETQYF. The chain combines TRBV13 with TRBJ2-5; 8 nucleotides align to TRBD2. The CDR3 sequence is 15 residues long. Unmatched junction bases numbered 4, after V lost 1 base and J lost 3 bases. Germline V gene sequence: CDR1 PRHDT, CDR2 FYEKMQ (reference sequence).

This clone was seen a single time. This chain uses TRBV3-1 (or the pseudogene TRBV3-2) with TRBJ2-5; D call uncertain. This CDR3 is built from 16 residues. CDR1 is LGHDT, CDR2 YNNKEL, per germline (reference sequence). Trimming shortened V by 2 bases and J by 2 bases, and 15 bases separated the two germline ends. CDR3: CASSQREETPQETQYF. The DNA for the CDR3 is TGTGCCAGCAGCCAAAGAGAGGAAACTCCTCAAGAGACCCAGTACTTC.

This chain uses TRBV29-1 with TRBJ2-7, with TRBD1 matching over 10 bases. CDR3 length equals 14 residues. The V gene's germline CDR1 is SQVTM and CDR2 ANQGSEA. J gave up 6 bases and V 6 bases, and 11 bases lay outside the gene matches. CDR3 loop: CSVESRDRGAEQYF. In DNA form, the CDR3 reads TGCAGCGTGGAGTCCCGGGACAGGGGTGCCGAGCAGTACTTC.

This chain connects TRBV6-5 to TRBJ2-7; 7 nucleotides agree with TRBD1. This CDR3 contains 11 residues. The V gene's germline CDR1 is MNHEY and CDR2 SVGAGI. V trimming: 7 bases; J trimming: 11 bases; junction bases outside the gene matches: 8. CDR3: CASNQGDKEYF. The CDR3 coding sequence is TGTGCCAGCAACCAGGGGGACAAGGAGTACTTC.

The chain carries TRBV20-1 and TRBJ1-2, with D possibly matching TRBD1 (6 bases). This CDR3 has 16 residues. CDR1 and CDR2 (germline): DFQATT, SNEGSKA (reference sequence). V was cut by 6 bases and J by 0 bases, with 20 bases left in between. This CDR3 reads CSASSGWGRTNYGYTF. CDR3 nucleotide sequence: TGCAGTGCCAGTAGTGGCTGGGGGCGCACTAACTATGGCTACACCTTC.

For the CDR3, the DNA is TGTGCCAGCAGCTGCGGGACTAGCGGGTTTATCGGGGAGACCCAGTACTTC. Its translation: CASSCGTSGFIGETQYF. The V gene is TRBV12-1, the J gene TRBJ2-5; TRBD2, the D gene given by the table, was not confirmed from the DNA. TRBV12-1 is deemed a pseudogene. CDR3 length: 17 amino acids.

The gene calls are TRBV29-1 and TRBJ2-7; D is unresolved. Germline V gene lookup returns CDR1 SQVTM and CDR2 ANQGSEA. This CDR3 spans 13 amino acids. V was clipped by 5 bases and J by 0 bases, with 11 bases between them. The CDR3 region is CSVKVESSYEQYF. CDR3 DNA sequence: TGCAGCGTTAAAGTGGAGAGCTCCTACGAGCAGTACTTC.

This clone appeared a single time. The rearrangement joins TRBV10-3 to TRBJ1-3; D uncertain. The V and J ends lost 0 bases and 0 bases respectively, with 9 bases between them. The CDR3 sequence is 16 residues long. Looked up from germline, CDR1 is ENHRY and CDR2 is SYGVKD. The CDR3 DNA is TGTGCCATCAGTGAGTCGTGGCCGTTCTCTGGAAACACCATATATTTT. Its translation: CAISESWPFSGNTIYF.

Only one count was recorded for this clone. V gene TRBV2 combines with J gene TRBJ2-3, with D tentatively TRBD1 (6 bases). Trimming cost V 8 bases and J 5 bases, with 11 bases left between them. Germline loops: CDR1 SNHLY, CDR2 FYNNEI. The CDR3 has 12 amino acids. CDR3 nucleotide sequence: TGTGCCAGCTCCGAAGGGGGAGATACGCAGTATTTT. This encodes CASSEGGDTQYF.

Worth noting for this clone: The same CDR3 is also encoded by other DNA sequences in this sample. This sequence joins TRBV6-1 and TRBJ1-1; D unclear. The V end lost 2 bases, the J end lost 7 bases, and 11 bases lay between the germline ends. The CDR3 totals 13 residues. Germline assignment: CDR1 MNHNS and CDR2 SASEGT. Here the CDR3 DNA reads TGTGCCAGCAGTGAACGGACTGGGCGTGAAGCTTTCTTT. This codes for CASSERTGREAFF.

In DNA, the CDR3 is TGTGCCACCCGGAGGACAGGGTCTAGCACAGATACGCAGTATTTT. It yields the protein CATRRTGSSTDTQYF. The chain has TRBV15 and TRBJ2-3, with 8 bases identical to TRBD1. The CDR3 extends over 15 amino acids. V was clipped by 8 bases and J by 0 bases; unmatched bases: 7. In germline, CDR1 is LNHNV, CDR2 YYDKDF (reference sequence).

V usage is TRBV25-1 and J usage is TRBJ1-4; D remains unclear. Trimming removed 2 bases at V and 4 bases at J, with 8 bases between. In germline, CDR1 is MGHDK, CDR2 SYGVNS. CDR3 length: 14 residues. The CDR3 loop reads CASSEQAFNEKLFF. CDR3 bases: TGTGCCAGCAGTGAACAGGCTTTTAATGAAAAACTGTTTTTT.

The chain employs TRBV6-5 and TRBJ1-2; 7 bases are a match to TRBD1. V lost 2 bases and J lost 6; bases outside the gene matches: 6. This CDR3 has 14 amino acids. Germline values: CDR1 MNHEY, CDR2 SVGAGI. This chain's CDR3 is CASSYADRADGYTF. CDR3 DNA: TGTGCCAGCAGTTACGCCGACAGGGCGGATGGCTACACCTTC.

This clone showed up just once. The J gene is TRBJ1-2, the V gene TRBV30; 9 bases are a match to TRBD1. The CDR3 has 14 residues. J gave up 7 bases and V 2 bases, and 8 bases lay outside the gene matches. CDR1 is GTSNPN, CDR2 SVGIG, per germline (reference sequence). CDR3 DNA sequence: TGTGCCTGGAGTTCGGGACAGGGATATTTTGGCTACACCTTC. Translated, it gives CAWSSGQGYFGYTF.

This chain connects TRBV4-2 to TRBJ2-2; D might be TRBD2 (5 bases). This CDR3 contains 15 residues. Germline V gene lookup returns CDR1 LGHNA and CDR2 YNFKEQ. V lost 3 bases to trimming and J lost 0 bases, with 8 bases between them. CDR3 sequence reads: CASSQDWTNTGELFF. The CDR3 DNA sequence: TGTGCCAGCAGCCAGGACTGGACGAACACCGGGGAGCTGTTTTTT.

The gene calls are TRBV7-2 and TRBJ2-7; D remains unclear. Germline CDR1 reads SGHTA; CDR2 reads FQGNSA. This CDR3 is 14 amino acids long. V lost 5 bases to trimming and J lost 0 bases, with 11 bases between them. The CDR3 DNA reads TGTGCCAGCAGCACCACAGCATCCTCCTACGAGCAGTACTTC. This gives the protein CASSTTASSYEQYF.

The rearrangement joins TRBV7-2 to TRBJ2-2; D possibly corresponds to TRBD1 (5 bases). The CDR3 has 16 residues. V lost 5 bases, J lost 4 bases, and 17 bases lay in between. Per the germline V gene, CDR1 is SGHTA and CDR2 is FQGNSA. In DNA, the CDR3 is TGTGCCAGCAGCCCCCGGCAGGGCCTACCCACCGGGGAGCTGTTTTTT. Protein: CASSPRQGLPTGELFF.